The 20 T cell receptor beta chains below were found in one sample sequenced in a study of T cell responses to AZD1222 COVID-19 vaccine. The table came from immunoSEQ multiplex PCR; TCRdb's copy has only in-frame clones and leaves some out. The sample has some 80,000 clones, 70% to 90% seen once. The sample in question was peripheral blood, obtained on day 0 of AZD1222 vaccination. The source of these receptors is an adult in good health.

The J gene is TRBJ2-3, the V gene TRBV5-4; 7 positions match TRBD2. The CDR3 sequence is 15 residues long. Unmatched junction bases numbered 10, after V lost 6 bases and J lost 3 bases. Per the germline V gene, CDR1 is SGHNT and CDR2 is YYREEE (reference sequence). CDR3 nucleotide sequence: TGTGCCAGCATGCACCGGGACTATTCAACAGATACGCAGTATTTT. Translation: CASMHRDYSTDTQYF.

V usage is TRBV18 and J usage is TRBJ2-7; TRBD2 matches at 7 bases. The CDR3 covers 13 residues. Germline V gene data show CDR1 as KGHSH and CDR2 as LQKENI. V was clipped by 6 bases and J by 3 bases; unmatched bases: 5. CDR3 nucleotides: TGTGCCAGCTCGTACGGGGACTACTACGAGCAGTACTTC. Translation: CASSYGDYYEQYF.

The chain couples TRBV10-2 to TRBJ1-6; D unclear. V dropped 4 bases and J dropped 10 bases, with 5 bases sitting between them. Per germline, CDR1 WSHSY and CDR2 SAAADI. CDR3 length: 11 residues. The CDR3 reads CASSVGSPLHF. CDR3 bases: TGCGCCAGCAGTGTGGGATCACCCCTCCACTTT.

V is TRBV29-1 and J is TRBJ2-5; D perhaps matches TRBD2 (6 bases). Trimming cost V 6 bases and J 1 base, with 18 bases left between them. The germline V gene encodes CDR1 SQVTM and CDR2 ANQGSEA. The CDR3 is 15 amino acids. CDR3 nucleotides: TGCAGCGTCTCTTCTTGGGGAGGCGGCCAAGAGACCCAGTACTTC. Its protein is CSVSSWGGGQETQYF. The complete variable domain, with remaining parts taken from reference TRBV29-1 and TRBJ2-5, reads SAVISQKPSRDICQRGTSLTIQCQVDSQVTMMFWYRQQPGQSLTLIATANQGSEATYESGFVIDKFPISRPNLTFSTLTVSNMSPEDSSIYLCSVSSWGGGQETQYFGPGTRLLVL.

The J gene is TRBJ1-1, the V gene TRBV30; 11 bases match TRBD1. This CDR3 has 14 residues. V was pared by 3 bases and J by 4 bases, with 4 bases of the junction left unmatched. Germline lookup yields CDR1 GTSNPN and CDR2 SVGIG (reference sequence). CDR3 protein: CAWSQGQGVTEAFF. Written as DNA, the CDR3 is TGTGCCTGGAGCCAGGGACAGGGGGTCACTGAAGCTTTCTTT.

This clone is judged medium-sized (0.01 to 0.1%). This rearrangement joins TRBV6-4 to TRBJ2-3; 9 bases are shared with TRBD1. V dropped 8 bases and J dropped 3; count of bases not matched to a gene: 3. CDR1 and CDR2 from the germline V gene are MRHNA and SNTAGT. The CDR3 is made up of 13 amino acids. CDR3 loop: CASRDRETDTQYF. CDR3 in DNA: TGTGCCAGCCGGGACAGGGAGACAGATACGCAGTATTTT.

The chain links TRBV5-1 to TRBJ2-1, with D possibly matching TRBD2 (6 bases). The CDR3 is 15 residues long. The germline CDR1 and CDR2 sequences are SGHRS and YFSETQ. V lost 2 bases to trimming and J lost 8 bases, with 17 bases between them. CDR3 nucleotide sequence: TGCGCCAGCAGCTTCCGGGACTTAGACACCTATGAGCAGTTCTTC. It codes for CASSFRDLDTYEQFF.

A few counts support this clone. V gene TRBV6-2 or TRBV6-3 combines with J gene TRBJ2-2; the D gene is possibly TRBD2 (6 bases). Germline V gives CDR1 MNHEY, CDR2 SVGEGT. CDR3 length equals 14 residues. Trimming cost V 4 bases and J 2 bases, with 8 bases left between them. The CDR3 DNA reads TGTGCCAGCAGTTGGGGGGTTAACACCGGGGAGCTGTTTTTT. Protein: CASSWGVNTGELFF.

The rearrangement links TRBV19 to TRBJ2-3; D is uncertain. Trimming took off 4 bases at V and 1 base at J, with 3 bases between the two ends. The CDR3 runs 12 residues. Germline-derived CDR1 and CDR2 are LNHDA and SQIVND (reference sequence). CDR3 nucleotides: TGTGCCAGTAGTAGACGCACAGATACGCAGTATTTT. It is translated as CASSRRTDTQYF.

There are a few counts of this clone. V and J are TRBV10-3 and TRBJ1-2, with D possibly matching TRBD1 (5 bases). This CDR3 has 15 residues. Trimming cost V 5 bases and J 7 bases, with 20 bases left between them. Germline CDR1 reads ENHRY; CDR2 reads SYGVKD. The CDR3 coding sequence is TGTGCCATCAGTCCCCAAGGGACCTCTCGTGGTGGCTACACCTTC. This codes for CAISPQGTSRGGYTF.

The chain has TRBV27 and TRBJ1-2, with 8 bases that match TRBD1. Per the germline V gene, CDR1 is MNHEY and CDR2 is SMNVEV (reference sequence). The CDR3 has 14 amino acids. Trimming took 5 bases from V and 7 from J; bases not matched to a gene: 9. CDR3 region: CASSPTGGRGGYTF. The CDR3 nucleotides read TGTGCCAGCAGTCCTACAGGGGGGAGAGGTGGCTACACCTTC.

This chain links TRBV25-1 with TRBJ1-5, with D unclear. The CDR3 length is 14 residues. V shed 6 bases and J shed 3 bases, with 12 bases lying between them. Germline V gene data show CDR1 as MGHDK and CDR2 as SYGVNS. CDR3 loop: CASRPTGSNQPQHF. CDR3 sequence (DNA): TGTGCCAGCAGACCAACGGGGTCCAATCAGCCCCAGCATTTT.

The chain joins TRBV4-1 to TRBJ1-5; TRBD1 aligns across 11 bases. The V and J ends lost 0 bases and 7 bases, in that order; junction bases with no gene match: 5. The germline gives CDR1 MGHRA, CDR2 YSYEKL. This CDR3 has 16 residues. The chain's CDR3 is CASSQEVGQGAQPQHF. The CDR3 bases are TGCGCCAGCAGCCAAGAAGTAGGACAGGGGGCCCAGCCCCAGCATTTT.

This clone was seen once. The CDR3 DNA reads TGTGCCAGCAGCTACCAGGGGCCATACAATGAGCAGTTCTTC. The encoded protein is CASSYQGPYNEQFF. The chain links TRBV11-2 to TRBJ2-1; maybe TRBD1 (6 bases). The length of the CDR3 is 14 residues. The V end was cut by 4 bases, the J end by 4 bases, with 11 bases between. Germline CDR1 reads SGHAT; CDR2 reads FQNNGV.

V gene TRBV30 combines with J gene TRBJ2-5, with 7 bases aligning to TRBD2. Germline values: CDR1 GTSNPN, CDR2 SVGIG (reference sequence). The V segment lost 3 bases and the J segment 5 bases; nucleotides outside the gene matches: 12. The length of the CDR3 is 15 residues. CDR3 bases: TGTGCCTGGAGCGCGGGCGGGGGACCATCGGAGACCCAGTACTTC. Translation gives CAWSAGGGPSETQYF.

V and J are TRBV6-5 and TRBJ1-1; no definite D call. V lost 7 bases and J 4 bases, leaving 7 bases between the germline ends. The length of the CDR3 is 11 residues. Germline V gene sequence: CDR1 MNHEY, CDR2 SVGAGI. CDR3 in amino acids: CASKVGTEAFF. CDR3 DNA: TGTGCCAGCAAAGTGGGCACTGAAGCTTTCTTT.

J is TRBJ2-3 and V is TRBV5-8, with no clear D. The CDR3 has 12 residues. The ends were cut back, 2 bases at V and 7 bases at J, with 8 bases in the middle. The germline CDR1 and CDR2 sequences are SGHTS and YDEGEE. CDR3: CASSFLPYTQYF. CDR3 in DNA: TGTGCCAGCAGCTTTCTCCCATATACGCAGTATTTT. The full variable domain, rest sourced from reference TRBV5-8 and TRBJ2-3, is EAGVTQSPTHLIKTRGQQATLRCSPISGHTSVYWYQQALGLGLQFLLWYDEGEERNRGNFPPRFSGRQFPNYSSELNVNALELEDSALYLCASSFLPYTQYFGPGTRLTVL.

This chain connects TRBV11-2 to TRBJ2-7; TRBD1 agrees at 10 bases. V lost 5 bases to trimming and J lost 3 bases; unmatched junction nucleotides: 10. CDR3 length: 16 residues. Germline V lookup: CDR1 SGHAT, CDR2 FQNNGV. The CDR3 loop reads CASSPQRTGGVYEQYF. In nucleotides, the CDR3 is TGTGCCAGCAGCCCCCAGCGGACAGGGGGTGTCTACGAGCAGTACTTC.

This chain uses TRBV28 with TRBJ1-1; TRBD1 matches at 8 bases. CDR1 is MDHEN and CDR2 is SYDVKM in the germline V gene. This CDR3 has 14 amino acids. Trimming cost V 6 bases and J 1 base; bases outside gene matches: 4. For the CDR3, the DNA is TGTGCCAGCAGGACGACAGGGGCGAACACTGAAGCTTTCTTT. Its protein product is CASRTTGANTEAFF.

This chain uses TRBV5-1 with TRBJ2-1, with TRBD1 as a possible D gene (5 bases). This CDR3 is built from 14 residues. Germline CDR1 is SGHRS and CDR2 is YFSETQ. V was clipped by 0 bases and J by 4 bases, with 8 bases between them. CDR3 nucleotide sequence: TGCGCCAGCAGCTTGGGTGGGGCATACAATGAGCAGTTCTTC. This codes for CASSLGGAYNEQFF.